These 3 T cell receptor beta chains were all obtained from the same sample, sequenced in a study of T-cell reconstitution after alpha-beta-depleted transplantation in children. Molecular barcoding with unique molecular identifiers was used for the TCRbeta library. TCRdb recomputed calls from the PCR reads with MiXCR, one row per CDR3 protein. This sample has fewer than 700,000 distinct CDR3 sequences, with under 15% found just once. The source was PBMCs, mostly from graft donor cells, collected 360 days after TCRalphabeta/CD19-depleted stem cell transplant. All receptors derive from a male patient aged 5 to 17 who had a stem cell transplant for acute myeloid leukemia, so the T cells may come from the graft donor.

This clonotype turned up a few times. This rearrangement joins TRBV4-3 to TRBJ2-3; D gene ambiguous. The CDR3 length is 14 residues. Trimming left V 3 bases short and J 0 bases short, with 7 bases between. Germline V gene data show CDR1 as LGHNA and CDR2 as YSLEER. The CDR3 spells CASSQSDSTDTQYF. CDR3 DNA sequence: TGCGCCAGCAGCCAGAGCGATAGCACAGATACGCAGTATTTT.

This clonotype showed up many times. This chain uses TRBV12-3 or TRBV12-4 with TRBJ1-1; D is uncertain. The CDR3 has 15 residues. V was clipped by 3 bases and J by 1 base, with 12 bases between them. The CDR3 region is CASSFGQLKNTEAFF. CDR3 DNA: TGTGCCAGCAGTTTTGGGCAACTTAAGAACACTGAAGCTTTCTTT.

The chain joins TRBV20-1 to TRBJ2-5, with 11 positions matching TRBD2. Germline V CDR1 and CDR2: DFQATT, SNEGSKA (reference sequence). Losses at the gene ends were 1 base for V and 5 bases for J; bases not matched to a gene: 6. CDR3 size: 15 residues. CDR3 nucleotides: TGCAGTGCTAGAGTGATTAGCGGGAGGGCGGAGACCCAGTACTTC. It codes for CSARVISGRAETQYF.